This T cell receptor (beta chain) stems from a study of shared clonotypes between healthy human individuals. As for the study in general: The donor group consisted of a couple of women and a few men, aged 18 to 49. Study-wide findings and caveats: A reduction in generation probabilities was seen for non-shared clonotypes relative to those shared by all four donors.

Replicate sorted-subset PCRs were loaded with about 0.2 ug DNA, 30,000 to 35,000 T cell genomes. Clones were read by immunoSEQ multiplex PCR, and TCRdb kept only the in-frame ones, dropping some. Of approximately 500,000 clones in the sample, 90% to 96% were seen once. Germline V gene sequence: CDR1 MDHEN, CDR2 SYDVKM. With 2 bases removed from V and 6 bases from J, the gap between germline ends came to 14 bases. This CDR3 has 14 amino acids. Comment on this clone: Its antigen remains unidentified.

This chain links TRBV28 with TRBJ2-7, with a weak D call TRBD2 (6 bases). The specimen sequenced was naive CD4+ T cells sorted from blood. Indicated subset: CD45RA+ positively selected. The sequence was obtained from a woman younger than 45 in good health. DNA for the CDR3: TGTGCCAGCAGTTTAGGTACTAGACTAGGCGAGCAGTACTTC. Amino acids: CASSLGTRLGEQYF.